This TCR beta chain originates from a study of T cell changes during pregnancy in multiple sclerosis. The assay was immunoSEQ multiplex PCR, and TCRdb's table has in-frame clones only and misses some. The sample has about 31,000 clones, roughly 87% seen once. The CDR3 is 15 residues long. Per germline, CDR1 MNHNS and CDR2 SASEGT. With V trimmed by 5 bases and J by 4 bases, 4 bases remained unmatched. This sequence originates from a female donor with multiple sclerosis, enrolled in a pregnancy study. The specimen was CD8+ T cells from peripheral blood mononuclear cells, collected before pregnancy. This rearrangement joins TRBV6-1 to TRBJ2-3; 12 bases align to TRBD2. The CDR3 sequence: CASSKTSGGADTQYF. CDR3 bases: TGTGCCAGCAGTAAGACTAGCGGGGGCGCAGATACGCAGTATTTT.